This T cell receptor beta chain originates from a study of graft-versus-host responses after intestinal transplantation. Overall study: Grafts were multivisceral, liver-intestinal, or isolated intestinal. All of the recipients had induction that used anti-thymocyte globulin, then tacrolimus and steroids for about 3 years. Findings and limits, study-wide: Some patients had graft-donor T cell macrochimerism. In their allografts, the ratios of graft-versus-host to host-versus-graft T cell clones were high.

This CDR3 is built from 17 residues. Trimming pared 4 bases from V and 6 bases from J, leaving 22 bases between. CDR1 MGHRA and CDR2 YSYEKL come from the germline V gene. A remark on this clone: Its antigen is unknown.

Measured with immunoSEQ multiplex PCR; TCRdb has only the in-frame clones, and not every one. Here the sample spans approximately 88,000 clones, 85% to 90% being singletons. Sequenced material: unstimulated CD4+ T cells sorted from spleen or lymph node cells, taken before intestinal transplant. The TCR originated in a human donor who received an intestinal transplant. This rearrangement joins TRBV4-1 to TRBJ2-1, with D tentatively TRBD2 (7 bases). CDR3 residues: CASSPRGGGPRGNEQFF. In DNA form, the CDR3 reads TGCGCCAGCAGCCCCCGAGGGGGGGGGCCCCGGGGCAATGAGCAGTTCTTC.